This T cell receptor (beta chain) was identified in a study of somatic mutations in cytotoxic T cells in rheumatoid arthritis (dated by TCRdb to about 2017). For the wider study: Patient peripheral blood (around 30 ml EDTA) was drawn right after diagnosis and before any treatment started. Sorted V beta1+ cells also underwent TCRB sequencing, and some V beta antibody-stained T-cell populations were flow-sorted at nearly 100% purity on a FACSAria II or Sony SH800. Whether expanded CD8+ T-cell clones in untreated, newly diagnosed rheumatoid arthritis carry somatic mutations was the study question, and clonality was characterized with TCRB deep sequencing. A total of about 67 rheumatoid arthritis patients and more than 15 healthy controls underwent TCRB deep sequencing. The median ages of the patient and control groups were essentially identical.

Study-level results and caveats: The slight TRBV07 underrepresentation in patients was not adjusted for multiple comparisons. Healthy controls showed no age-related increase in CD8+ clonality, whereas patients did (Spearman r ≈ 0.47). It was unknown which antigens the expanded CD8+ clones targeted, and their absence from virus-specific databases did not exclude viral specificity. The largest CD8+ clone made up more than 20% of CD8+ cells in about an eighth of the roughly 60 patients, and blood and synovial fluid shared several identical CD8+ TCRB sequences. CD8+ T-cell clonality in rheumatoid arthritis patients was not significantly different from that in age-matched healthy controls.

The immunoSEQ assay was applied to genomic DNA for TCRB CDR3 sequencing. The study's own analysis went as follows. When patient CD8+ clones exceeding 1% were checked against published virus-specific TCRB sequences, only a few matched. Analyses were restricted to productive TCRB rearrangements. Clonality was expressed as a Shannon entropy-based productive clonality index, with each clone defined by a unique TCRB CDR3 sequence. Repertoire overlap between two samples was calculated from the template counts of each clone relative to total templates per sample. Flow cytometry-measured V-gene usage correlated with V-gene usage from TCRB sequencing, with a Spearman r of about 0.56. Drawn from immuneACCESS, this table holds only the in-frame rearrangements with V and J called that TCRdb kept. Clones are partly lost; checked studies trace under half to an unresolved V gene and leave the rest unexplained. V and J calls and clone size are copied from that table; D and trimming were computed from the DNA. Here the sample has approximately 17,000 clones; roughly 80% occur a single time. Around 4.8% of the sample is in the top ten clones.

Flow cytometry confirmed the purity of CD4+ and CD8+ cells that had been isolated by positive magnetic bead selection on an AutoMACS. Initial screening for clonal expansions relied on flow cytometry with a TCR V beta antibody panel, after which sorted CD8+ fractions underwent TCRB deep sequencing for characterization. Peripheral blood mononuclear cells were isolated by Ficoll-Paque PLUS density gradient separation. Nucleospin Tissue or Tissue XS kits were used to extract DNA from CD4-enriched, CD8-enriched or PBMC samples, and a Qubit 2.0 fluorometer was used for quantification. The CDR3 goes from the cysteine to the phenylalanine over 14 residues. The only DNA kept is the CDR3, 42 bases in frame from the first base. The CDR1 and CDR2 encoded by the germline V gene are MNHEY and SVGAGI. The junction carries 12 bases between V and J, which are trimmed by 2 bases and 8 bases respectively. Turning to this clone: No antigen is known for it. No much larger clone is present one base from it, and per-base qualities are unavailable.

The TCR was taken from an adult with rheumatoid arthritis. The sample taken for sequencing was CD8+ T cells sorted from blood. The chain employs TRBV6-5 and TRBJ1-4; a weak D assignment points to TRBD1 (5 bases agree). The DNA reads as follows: TGTGCCAGCAGTTACGGGGGGGTTGGGGAAAAACTGTTTTTT. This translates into CASSYGGVGEKLFF.